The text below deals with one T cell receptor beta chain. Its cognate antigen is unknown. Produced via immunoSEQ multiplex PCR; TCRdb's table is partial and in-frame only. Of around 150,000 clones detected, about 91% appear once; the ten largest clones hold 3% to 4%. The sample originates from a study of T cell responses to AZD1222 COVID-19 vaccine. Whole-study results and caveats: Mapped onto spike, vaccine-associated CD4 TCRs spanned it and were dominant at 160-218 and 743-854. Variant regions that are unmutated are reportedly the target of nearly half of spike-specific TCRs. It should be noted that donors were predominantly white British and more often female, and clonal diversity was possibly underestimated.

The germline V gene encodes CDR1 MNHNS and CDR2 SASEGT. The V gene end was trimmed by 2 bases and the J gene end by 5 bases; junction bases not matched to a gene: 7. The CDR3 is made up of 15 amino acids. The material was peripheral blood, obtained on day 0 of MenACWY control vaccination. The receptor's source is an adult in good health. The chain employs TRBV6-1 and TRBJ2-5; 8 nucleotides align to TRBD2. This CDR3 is CASSETAGEVETQYF. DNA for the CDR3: TGTGCCAGCAGTGAAACAGCGGGGGAAGTGGAGACCCAGTACTTC.